Here is one TCR beta chain with its context. What it recognizes is unknown. The germline CDR1 and CDR2 sequences are LGHNA and YNFKEQ. V lost 0 bases to trimming and J lost 3 bases, with 6 bases between them. This CDR3 contains 13 residues. The sample is drawn from a study of response to subunit inactivated influenza vaccine. Study conclusions and caveats: Authors proposed each seasonal influenza vaccination draws in few new T cells.

TCRdb passed the RT-PCR reads through MiXCR, listing each CDR3 protein once. The sample lists about 520,000 distinct CDR3 sequences, 25% occurring once. The chain links TRBV4-2 to TRBJ2-7; unclear D gene. This receptor was identified in a middle-aged man who received an inactivated influenza vaccine. The sample consisted of CD4+ T cells sorted from PBMCs, taken more than 4 days after vaccination. This CDR3 reads CASSQDLIYEQYF. The CDR3 bases are TGTGCCAGCAGCCAAGATCTGATCTACGAGCAGTACTTC.